This is a list of T cell receptor beta chains from one sample in a study of T cells in localized non-small cell lung cancer. Produced via immunoSEQ multiplex PCR; TCRdb's table is partial and in-frame only. The sample lists 20,000 to 25,000 clones; roughly 92% were seen once. The specimen comprised peripheral blood, sampled before any cancer treatment. The receptors were gathered from a woman aged 40-70 years with stage I lung adenocarcinoma. Each CDR3 is given with its conserved first and last residue. Fields, in order: J gene, clone size, D gene, V gene, CDR3 DNA, CDR3 protein. D genes are given only for firm matches. A row's size may be missing; if present it is once, few, many or a size class.

>TRBJ2-2|-|TRBD2|TRBV10-2
TGCGCCAGCAGTCGACTAGCGGGAGACGGGTCCGGGGAGCTGTTTTTT
CASSRLAGDGSGELFF
>TRBJ2-6|-|-|TRBV5-1
TGCGCCAGCAGCATCCAAACCTCTGGGGCCAACGTCCTGACTTTC
CASSIQTSGANVLTF
>TRBJ1-1|-|-|TRBV28
TGTGCCAGCAGGCCAGGGGTAGGGACTGAAGCTTTCTTT
CASRPGVGTEAFF
>TRBJ1-6|-|-|TRBV10-1
TGCGCCAGCAGTGCTCGCCTTAATTCACCCCTCCACTTT
CASSARLNSPLHF
>TRBJ2-1|-|-|TRBV29-1
TGCAGCGTTGATGGGTGGGGGATTTCCTTCTTC
CSVDGWGISFF
>TRBJ2-6|-|-|TRBV19
TGTGCCAGTAGTATGTCAGGCTCTGGGGCCAACGTCCTGACTTTC
CASSMSGSGANVLTF
>TRBJ2-7|-|-|TRBV27
TGTGCCAGCAGTCCCGATCGATACGAGCAGTACTTC
CASSPDRYEQYF
>TRBJ2-1|-|TRBD2|TRBV19
TGTGCCAGTAGTCCACTAGCGGGAGGGCCGGGCTACAATGAGCAGTTCTTC
CASSPLAGGPGYNEQFF
>TRBJ2-7|-|-|TRBV28
TGTGCCAGCTTCGGTTTAGGTCTACGGGAGCAGTACTTC
CASFGLGLREQYF
>TRBJ1-5|-|-|TRBV2
TGTGCCAGCAGTGCCGACATTTCCAATCAGCCCCAGCATTTT
CASSADISNQPQHF
>TRBJ2-1|-|TRBD2|TRBV6-1
TGTGCCAGCAGAGGGGGACTAGCGGGAAATGATGAGCAGTTCTTC
CASRGGLAGNDEQFF
>TRBJ1-4|-|-|TRBV7-2
TGTGCCAGCGGGGGGTCAGGGTATGGACTGTTTTTT
CASGGSGYGLFF
>TRBJ2-1|-|TRBD2|TRBV14
TGTGCCAGCAGCCAAGTTCCTAGCGGGAGTTGGAATGAGCAGTTCTTC
CASSQVPSGSWNEQFF
>TRBJ1-2|-|-|TRBV10-3
TGTGCCATCAGTGGTTTAGGTTCCGGCTACACCTTC
CAISGLGSGYTF
>TRBJ2-1|once|-|TRBV28
TGTGCCAGCAGTTTGCGGTATGAGCAGTTCTTC
CASSLRYEQFF
>TRBJ2-5|-|-|TRBV30
TGTGCCTGGAGTGTACCCAGGGTCCCAGAGACCCAGTACTTC
CAWSVPRVPETQYF
>TRBJ2-7|-|-|TRBV7-9
TGTGCCAGCAGCTATCGAGGGGACGAGCAGTACTTC
CASSYRGDEQYF
>TRBJ2-7|-|TRBD2|TRBV4-1
TGCGCCAGCAGCCAAGAGCGGACTAGCGGGACTCAGGGCGAGCAGTACTTC
CASSQERTSGTQGEQYF
>TRBJ2-5|-|-|TRBV27
TGTGCCAGCAGACCCGGGACATACCAAGAGACCCAGTACTTC
CASRPGTYQETQYF
>TRBJ2-3|-|-|TRBV21-1
TGTGCCAGCAGCAAAGGGCGAGGGCGGACTAAACGACTGGCAGATACGCAGTATTTT
CASSKGRGRTKRLADTQYF
>TRBJ2-7|-|-|TRBV9
TGTGCCAGCAGCGTAGCGGAAGGGAGCTGGGACACCTCCTACGAGCAGTACTTC
CASSVAEGSWDTSYEQYF
>TRBJ2-7|-|-|TRBV18
TGTGCCAGCTCACCGAGGGCCAACGCCGACGCGGGTGAGCAGTACTTC
CASSPRANADAGEQYF
>TRBJ2-2|-|TRBD2|TRBV19
TGTGCCAGTAGTATAGGAGGCGGGAGGTATATCCCCGGGGAGCTGTTTTTT
CASSIGGGRYIPGELFF
>TRBJ2-3|few|TRBD2|TRBV4-1
TGCGCCAGCAGCCAAGTAGCGGGAGGTGAAAGCACAGATACGCAGTATTTT
CASSQVAGGESTDTQYF
>TRBJ2-1|-|-|TRBV11-2
TGTGCCAGCAGCTTCGAACGAGGTGAGCAGTTCTTC
CASSFERGEQFF
>TRBJ1-5|-|-|TRBV6-1
TGTGCCAGCAGAAGGGGCCTCCTTAGCAATCAGCCCCAGCATTTT
CASRRGLLSNQPQHF
>TRBJ2-3|-|-|TRBV19
TGTGCCTCGAGACTCGGCCTTAGCACAGATACGCAGTATTTT
CASRLGLSTDTQYF